These 24 T cell receptor beta chains originate from one sample sequenced in a study of STAT3 mutations in large granular lymphocyte leukemia. Regarding the study as a whole: At least one immunodominant TCR beta clonotype appeared in every T-cell large granular lymphocyte leukemia patient.

Sequencing was performed with immunoSEQ multiplex PCR; in TCRdb, only in-frame clones are kept and a portion is missing. The profile shows some 2,400 clones, about 50% of them singletons. These TCRs' antigens remain unknown. The sample taken for sequencing was peripheral blood mononuclear cells. The receptors here all came from a man between 60 and 75 years old with T-cell large granular lymphocyte leukemia. Some clones in this sample may be carry-over from other donors' samples.

This clone was picked up a small number of times. The V and J genes are TRBV5-6 and TRBJ1-2; no reliable D call. The V and J ends lost 4 bases and 4 bases respectively, with 11 bases between them. Germline V lookup: CDR1 SGHDT, CDR2 YYEEEE. This CDR3 has 13 residues. The CDR3 reads CASSLPGSYGYTF. The CDR3 nucleotides read TGTGCCAGCAGCCTTCCGGGCAGCTATGGCTACACCTTC.

J is TRBJ1-4 and V is TRBV30; D ambiguous. Germline V gene data show CDR1 as GTSNPN and CDR2 as SVGIG (reference sequence). This CDR3 region has 10 residues. The V end lost 5 bases, the J end lost 8 bases, and 6 bases lay between the germline ends. CDR3 in amino acids: CAWGYEKLFF. The DNA of the CDR3 is TGTGCCTGGGGGTACGAAAAACTGTTTTTT.

This clone has a handful of counts. This chain uses TRBV5-6 with TRBJ2-7; 7 bases align to TRBD1. CDR3 length: 12 amino acids. V shed 4 bases, J shed 7 bases, and the junction held 5 bases outside the gene matches. Germline V gene sequence: CDR1 SGHDT, CDR2 YYEEEE. As DNA, the CDR3 is TGTGCCAGCAGCGACAGGGTCGGGGAGCAGTACTTC. It yields the protein CASSDRVGEQYF.

This clone was seen a few times. The chain is built from TRBV5-1 and TRBJ2-5, with 9 positions matching TRBD2. The germline CDR1 and CDR2 sequences are SGHRS and YFSETQ. The CDR3 has 16 amino acids. V shed 4 bases, J shed 1 base, and the junction held 8 bases outside the gene matches. The CDR3 sequence is CASSEYLREGQETQYF. The CDR3, as DNA: TGCGCCAGCAGCGAATATCTGCGGGAGGGCCAAGAGACCCAGTACTTC.

The rearrangement uses TRBV7-9 and TRBJ2-7, with D uncertain. Germline V gene data show CDR1 as SEHNR and CDR2 as FQNEAQ (reference sequence). The CDR3 is 11 residues long. The V gene lost 1 base and the J gene lost 6 bases, with 4 bases spanning the gap. CDR3 sequence reads: CASSLDSEQYF. CDR3 DNA: TGTGCCAGCAGCTTAGATTCCGAGCAGTACTTC.

V gene TRBV2 combines with J gene TRBJ2-7; D is tentatively TRBD1 or TRBD2 (7 bases each). The V gene's germline CDR1 is SNHLY and CDR2 FYNNEI. V lost 6 bases, J lost 5 bases, and 14 bases lay in between. The CDR3 totals 13 residues. CDR3 sequence: CASRQGRGHEQYF. In nucleotides, the CDR3 is TGTGCCAGCAGACAGGGGAGGGGCCACGAGCAGTACTTC.

For the CDR3, the DNA is TGCGCCAGCAGGACCGGTAGCGATACGCAGTATTTT. Translated: CASRTGSDTQYF. This rearrangement joins TRBV5-1 to TRBJ2-3, with unresolved D. CDR3 length: 12 residues. Germline V gene sequence: CDR1 SGHRS, CDR2 YFSETQ. V was shortened by 5 bases and J by 6 bases, with 10 bases between the two germline ends.

This clone has a handful of counts. This sequence joins TRBV18 and TRBJ2-1, with 10 bases lining up with TRBD2. Germline V gene data show CDR1 as KGHSH and CDR2 as LQKENI. The CDR3 has 17 residues. V lost 2 bases and J lost 0; bases outside the gene matches: 4. Here the CDR3 DNA reads TGTGCCAGCTCACCAAGTGCTAGCGGGGGCTCCTACAATGAGCAGTTCTTC. The encoded protein is CASSPSASGGSYNEQFF.

V and J are TRBV7-9 and TRBJ1-3; the D is unclear. The V gene lost 1 base and the J gene lost 9 bases, with 10 bases spanning the gap. Germline V gene sequence: CDR1 SEHNR, CDR2 FQNEAQ (reference sequence). The CDR3 totals 13 residues. CDR3 in DNA: TGTGCCAGCAGCTTAGTTCCCCCTGCCACCATATATTTT. It codes for CASSLVPPATIYF.

The chain has TRBV7-3 and TRBJ2-7; D is unresolved. CDR3 length: 13 amino acids. V was trimmed by 5 bases and J by 6 bases, leaving 14 bases between them. Per germline, CDR1 SGHTA and CDR2 FQGTGA. The CDR3 reads CASSLLPASEQYF. The CDR3 DNA follows: TGTGCCAGCAGCCTCCTCCCAGCGTCCGAGCAGTACTTC. Drawing the rest from reference TRBV7-3 and TRBJ2-7, the complete variable domain is GAGVSQTPSNKVTEKGKYVELRCDPISGHTALYWYRQSLGQGPEFLIYFQGTGAADDSGLPNDRFFAVRPEGSVSTLKIQRTERGDSAVYLCASSLLPASEQYFGPGTRLTVT.

This chain links TRBV30 with TRBJ1-5; D is perhaps TRBD1 (5 bases). Germline CDR1 is GTSNPN and CDR2 is SVGIG (reference sequence). V lost 8 bases and J 3 bases, leaving 17 bases between the germline ends. The CDR3 runs 14 residues. CDR3 DNA sequence: TGTGCCAGCAGGGAACCAGCACCCAATCAGCCCCAGCATTTT. Translation: CASREPAPNQPQHF.

The chain links TRBV6-6 to TRBJ1-1, with a weak D call TRBD1 (6 bases). This CDR3 region has 13 residues. The germline V gene encodes CDR1 MNHNY and CDR2 SVGAGI (reference sequence). The V gene lost 7 bases and the J gene lost 4 bases, with 13 bases spanning the gap. The DNA of the CDR3 is TGTGCCAGCATTACACAGGGCCCCACTGAAGCTTTCTTT. The encoded protein is CASITQGPTEAFF.

The chain is built from TRBV18 and TRBJ2-6; D is unclear. Per germline, CDR1 KGHSH and CDR2 LQKENI. The CDR3 is made up of 16 amino acids. V lost 1 base and J lost 3, with 10 bases in between. For the CDR3, the DNA is TGTGCCAGCTCACCACTCGTGGATTTTGGGGCCAACGTCCTGACTTTC. It encodes CASSPLVDFGANVLTF.

The V gene is TRBV5-4, the J gene TRBJ2-6, with D possibly TRBD1 on 5 matching bases. This CDR3 has 16 amino acids. V lost 3 bases to trimming and J lost 0 bases, with 10 bases between them. The germline gives CDR1 SGHNT, CDR2 YYREEE (reference sequence). CDR3 in DNA: TGTGCCAGCAGCTATGACAGACTCTCTGGGGCCAACGTCCTGACTTTC. This gives the protein CASSYDRLSGANVLTF.

This clone occurred a few times. The germline gene is not matched at one end of the junction; a read error may be the cause. V and J are TRBV6-5 and TRBJ2-7; D remains unclear. This CDR3 region has 11 residues. The germline CDR1 and CDR2 sequences are MNHEY and SVGAGI. The CDR3 loop is CASSNSYEQYF. The CDR3 coding sequence is TGTGCCAGCAGTAACTCCTACGAGCAGTACTTC.

This clone has a handful of counts. The chain combines TRBV9 with TRBJ2-3; D not certain. CDR3 size: 14 residues. Germline lookup yields CDR1 SGDLS and CDR2 YYNGEE. The germline V and J ends were trimmed by 0 bases and 1 base, with 6 bases remaining between them. This CDR3 is CASSVEQRTDTQYF. In DNA form, the CDR3 reads TGTGCCAGCAGCGTAGAACAGCGCACAGATACGCAGTATTTT.

The chain carries TRBV30 and TRBJ1-3; unclear D gene. Germline V lookup: CDR1 GTSNPN, CDR2 SVGIG (reference sequence). V lost 1 base, J lost 0 bases, and 7 bases lay in between. The CDR3 has 14 amino acids. The CDR3 loop is CAWSAIVSGNTIYF. The CDR3 coding sequence is TGTGCCTGGAGTGCGATAGTCTCTGGAAACACCATATATTTT.

This clone has only a few counts. This sequence joins TRBV19 and TRBJ1-5; D is perhaps TRBD1 (5 bases). Trimming shortened V by 1 base and J by 3 bases, and 7 bases separated the two germline ends. The CDR3 is made up of 14 amino acids. Germline CDR1 and CDR2: LNHDA and SQIVND (reference sequence). This CDR3 reads CASSIVTDNQPQHF. CDR3 in DNA: TGTGCCAGTAGTATAGTGACAGACAATCAGCCCCAGCATTTT.

In this sample, this clone turned up a few times. CDR3 in amino acids: CASRDSLAEQYF. CDR3 sequence (DNA): TGTGCCAGCAGGGACTCGTTAGCCGAGCAGTACTTC. This chain connects TRBV2 to TRBJ2-7; D is possibly TRBD2 (5 bases). Trimming cost V 6 bases and J 6 bases, with 12 bases left between them. In germline, CDR1 is SNHLY, CDR2 FYNNEI. The CDR3 is 12 amino acids.

The chain couples TRBV9 to TRBJ2-1, with D possibly TRBD2 on 7 matching bases. With 0 bases removed from V and 6 bases from J, the gap between germline ends came to 13 bases. CDR1 SGDLS and CDR2 YYNGEE come from the germline V gene. The CDR3 runs to 15 residues. The CDR3 nucleotides are TGTGCCAGCAGCGTAGAATGGGGGGGCAGCAATGAGCAGTTCTTC. This sequence encodes CASSVEWGGSNEQFF.

The V gene is TRBV12-5, the J gene TRBJ2-6; possibly TRBD2 for D (6 bases). CDR3 length: 11 residues. Germline loops: CDR1 LGHNT, CDR2 FRNRAP. V was trimmed by 5 bases and J by 11 bases, leaving 7 bases between them. CDR3 sequence reads: CASGPGDVLTF. The DNA of the CDR3 is TGTGCTAGTGGTCCGGGGGACGTCCTGACTTTC.

The gene calls are TRBV6-5 and TRBJ1-4, with 9 bases identical to TRBD1. J was trimmed by 8 bases and V by 4 bases; bases with no gene match: 8. Germline CDR1 is MNHEY and CDR2 is SVGAGI. There are 15 residues in the CDR3. The CDR3 DNA is TGTGCCAGCAGTTTGACCGGGACAGGGTACGAAAAACTGTTTTTT. Residues: CASSLTGTGYEKLFF.

The chain recombines TRBV30 with TRBJ2-3; D not certain. The CDR3 is made up of 13 amino acids. V was pared by 6 bases and J by 6 bases, with 16 bases between. The V gene's germline CDR1 is GTSNPN and CDR2 SVGIG (reference sequence). Here the CDR3 DNA reads TGTGCCTGCCTGGAATTACCGTCGGATACGCAGTATTTT. The encoded protein is CACLELPSDTQYF. Looking up the rest from reference TRBV30 and TRBJ2-3 gives the full variable domain: SQTIHQWPATLVQPVGSPLSLECTVEGTSNPNLYWYRQAAGRGLQLLFYSVGIGQISSEVPQNLSASRPQDRQFILSSKKLLLSDSGFYLCACLELPSDTQYFGPGTRLTVL.

V and J are TRBV30 and TRBJ1-2; D remains unclear. The V gene lost 1 base and the J gene lost 5 bases, with 14 bases spanning the gap. Germline lookup yields CDR1 GTSNPN and CDR2 SVGIG (reference sequence). CDR3 size: 14 residues. The DNA of the CDR3 is TGTGCCTGGAGTGATAGTAGGGTATGGTATGGCTACACCTTC. Protein sequence: CAWSDSRVWYGYTF.